This is a list of T cell receptor beta chains from one sample in a study of blood T cell repertoires in COVID-19. TCRdb's table, derived via immunoSEQ multiplex PCR, lists solely in-frame clones and lacks some. Among under 250,000 clones listed, approximately 88% were seen once. The sequencing input was peripheral blood. The source is a man in his sixties who had recovered from COVID-19. The CDR3 runs from the conserved cysteine through the conserved F or W. The D gene is left open where the match is weak. Expanded clones get a size class; other rows say once, few or many, or leave the size out.

V: TRBV3-1/TRBV3-2; D: NA; size: NA; J: TRBJ2-4; DNA: TGTGCCAGCAAAGGCCTTGCGGACATTCAGTACTTC; CDR3: CASKGLADIQYF
V: TRBV7-9; D: NA; size: NA; J: TRBJ2-7; DNA: TGTGCCAGCAGCTTACTAGGAATCTACGAGCAGTACTTC; CDR3: CASSLLGIYEQYF
V: TRBV5-6; D: NA; size: NA; J: TRBJ2-1; DNA: TGTGCCAGCACCCCCGGGACTTTCTTCAATGAGCAGTTCTTC; CDR3: CASTPGTFFNEQFF
V: TRBV29-1; D: TRBD1; size: once; J: TRBJ1-6; DNA: TGCAGCATCAGACAGGGGGGTAATTCACCCCTCCACTTT; CDR3: CSIRQGGNSPLHF
V: TRBV5-1; D: TRBD2; size: NA; J: TRBJ2-7; DNA: TGCGCCAGCAGCTTGGGGACTAGCGGAGTTCTGGAGCAGTACTTC; CDR3: CASSLGTSGVLEQYF
V: TRBV5-1; D: NA; size: NA; J: TRBJ1-3; DNA: TGCGCCAGCAGGGATGGACAGACCTCTGGAAACACCATATATTTT; CDR3: CASRDGQTSGNTIYF
V: TRBV5-1; D: NA; size: once; J: TRBJ2-2; DNA: TGCGCCAGCAGCTCTACAGGGACGAACACCGGGGAGCTGTTTTTT; CDR3: CASSSTGTNTGELFF
V: TRBV6-5; D: NA; size: NA; J: TRBJ1-1; DNA: TGTGCCAGCAGAGTTCGGTCTGAAGCTTTCTTT; CDR3: CASRVRSEAFF
V: TRBV24-1; D: NA; size: NA; J: TRBJ2-1; DNA: TGTGCCACCAGTGAGGGCGCTGGTCGGGGTATCAGTAGTGTGCAGTTCTTC; CDR3: CATSEGAGRGISSVQFF
V: TRBV7-2; D: TRBD2; size: NA; J: TRBJ2-5; DNA: TGTGCCAGCAGCTTAGATCTTAAAAAGCGGGGGATCGGGGAGACCCAGTACTTC; CDR3: CASSLDLKKRGIGETQYF
V: TRBV3-1/TRBV3-2; D: TRBD2; size: NA; J: TRBJ2-1; DNA: TGTGCCAGCAGCCATCCTCCGGGACTAGCGGCGCCCAATGAGCAGTTCTTC; CDR3: CASSHPPGLAAPNEQFF
V: TRBV27; D: NA; size: NA; J: TRBJ2-7; DNA: TGTGCCATCAACCTGGGGACACGTGGGGCCTACGAGCAGTACTTC; CDR3: CAINLGTRGAYEQYF
V: TRBV7-9; D: TRBD1; size: NA; J: TRBJ2-3; DNA: TGTGCCAGCAGCTTAGGAACAGGGGGCCTGACAGATACGCAGTATTTT; CDR3: CASSLGTGGLTDTQYF
V: TRBV19; D: NA; size: few; J: TRBJ1-5; DNA: TGTGCCAGTAGGGAGGGGCCCGACAATCAGCCCCAGCATTTT; CDR3: CASREGPDNQPQHF
V: TRBV2; D: NA; size: NA; J: TRBJ1-1; DNA: TGTGCCACCGGCCTGGACGGGGACACTGAAGCTTTCTTT; CDR3: CATGLDGDTEAFF
V: TRBV3-1/TRBV3-2; D: TRBD1; size: few; J: TRBJ1-5; DNA: TGTGCCAGCAGCGACGGGACAGGTCAGCCCCAGCATTTT; CDR3: CASSDGTGQPQHF
V: TRBV19; D: NA; size: once; J: TRBJ1-1; DNA: TGTGCCAGTAGTATAGGATCTATGAACACTGAAGCTTTCTTT; CDR3: CASSIGSMNTEAFF
V: TRBV7-9; D: NA; size: NA; J: TRBJ2-3; DNA: TGTGCCAGCAGCCCACAGGGGAGGCTCGAGGATACGCAGTATTTT; CDR3: CASSPQGRLEDTQYF
V: TRBV7-2; D: NA; size: NA; J: TRBJ1-5; DNA: TGTGCCAGCAGCTCTAGGAGAGGCAATCAGCCCCAGCATTTT; CDR3: CASSSRRGNQPQHF
V: TRBV27; D: NA; size: NA; J: TRBJ2-7; DNA: TGTGCCAGCAGAAACAGGGACTACGAGCAGTACTTC; CDR3: CASRNRDYEQYF
V: TRBV19; D: TRBD2; size: few; J: TRBJ2-6; DNA: TGTGCCAGTAGACCCGGGAGGTTTACCGGGGCCAACGTCCTGACTTTC; CDR3: CASRPGRFTGANVLTF
V: TRBV7-2; D: TRBD1; size: NA; J: TRBJ1-2; DNA: TGTGCCAGCAGCTTAGATAGGACAGGGGTGGACTACACCTTC; CDR3: CASSLDRTGVDYTF
V: TRBV29-1; D: NA; size: NA; J: TRBJ2-5; DNA: TGCAGCGTCCCCCGGGGGACGTCCCAAGAGACCCAGTACTTC; CDR3: CSVPRGTSQETQYF
V: TRBV12-3/TRBV12-4; D: TRBD2; size: many; J: TRBJ2-7; DNA: TGTGCCAGCAGTTCGGGGAGGGGTGAGCAGTACTTC; CDR3: CASSSGRGEQYF
V: TRBV25-1; D: NA; size: NA; J: TRBJ2-2; DNA: TGTGCCAGCAGCCGACGTCAGGCGAACACCGGGGAGCTGTTTTTT; CDR3: CASSRRQANTGELFF
V: TRBV7-8; D: NA; size: NA; J: TRBJ2-2; DNA: TGTGCCAGCAGCGCTTACAGGGTCGGTACCGGGGAGCTGTTTTTT; CDR3: CASSAYRVGTGELFF
V: TRBV5-1; D: NA; size: NA; J: TRBJ2-1; DNA: TGCGCCAGCAGCTCCCGGACAGAAACCTACAATGAGCAGTTCTTC; CDR3: CASSSRTETYNEQFF
V: TRBV10-3; D: TRBD1; size: NA; J: TRBJ2-1; DNA: TGTGCCATCAGTGGCCCCCGACAGGGAAATTCCAATGAGCAGTTCTTC; CDR3: CAISGPRQGNSNEQFF
V: TRBV7-3; D: NA; size: NA; J: TRBJ2-1; DNA: TGTGCCAGCAGCTCCCTGGACTGGGCCGGGGAGCAGTTCTTC; CDR3: CASSSLDWAGEQFF
V: TRBV7-9; D: TRBD1; size: NA; J: TRBJ1-4; DNA: TGTGCCAGCAGCTTAGCGGGGACAGGGGAAAAACTGTTTTTT; CDR3: CASSLAGTGEKLFF
V: TRBV7-2; D: TRBD2; size: NA; J: TRBJ2-3; DNA: TGTGCCAGCAGCCCCCAACGGACTAGCGGGAGTGGTACGCAGTATTTT; CDR3: CASSPQRTSGSGTQYF
V: TRBV4-3; D: TRBD1; size: NA; J: TRBJ1-1; DNA: TGCGCCAGCAGCCAGGGGTACAGGGGTCTTAGAACTGAAGCTTTCTTT; CDR3: CASSQGYRGLRTEAFF
V: TRBV15; D: TRBD1; size: NA; J: TRBJ2-7; DNA: TGTGCCACCAGCAGATTACCCGGGACAGGGGCCTACGAGCAGTACTTC; CDR3: CATSRLPGTGAYEQYF
V: TRBV6-6; D: TRBD2; size: NA; J: TRBJ2-7; DNA: TGTGCCAGCAGTTTGACTAGCGGGGGTTACGAGCAGTACTTC; CDR3: CASSLTSGGYEQYF
V: TRBV27; D: TRBD1; size: NA; J: TRBJ1-2; DNA: TGTGCCAGCAGTTCCGACAGGGGCCATCTATTTGGCTACACCTTC; CDR3: CASSSDRGHLFGYTF
V: TRBV2; D: TRBD1; size: NA; J: TRBJ1-2; DNA: TGTGCCAGCAGCGCACAGGGGGCGAAATATGGCTACACCTTC; CDR3: CASSAQGAKYGYTF
V: TRBV7-9; D: TRBD1; size: NA; J: TRBJ2-1; DNA: TGTGCCAGCAGCTTAGGGACAGGGGGATGGAATGAGCAGTTCTTC; CDR3: CASSLGTGGWNEQFF
V: TRBV7-2; D: TRBD1; size: NA; J: TRBJ2-7; DNA: TGTGCCAGCAGCCAGGACAGGGGGGACGAGCAGTACTTC; CDR3: CASSQDRGDEQYF
V: TRBV7-3; D: TRBD1; size: NA; J: TRBJ2-1; DNA: TGTGCCAGCAGCCGGACAGGGGTATTCAATGAGCAGTTCTTC; CDR3: CASSRTGVFNEQFF
V: TRBV19; D: NA; size: NA; J: TRBJ1-5; DNA: TGTGCCAGTAGTATAGCGGGGGGATACAATCAGCCCCAGCATTTT; CDR3: CASSIAGGYNQPQHF
V: TRBV18; D: TRBD1; size: NA; J: TRBJ1-1; DNA: TGTGCCAGCTCGCCGGGACAGGGGGCCACTGAAGCTTTCTTT; CDR3: CASSPGQGATEAFF